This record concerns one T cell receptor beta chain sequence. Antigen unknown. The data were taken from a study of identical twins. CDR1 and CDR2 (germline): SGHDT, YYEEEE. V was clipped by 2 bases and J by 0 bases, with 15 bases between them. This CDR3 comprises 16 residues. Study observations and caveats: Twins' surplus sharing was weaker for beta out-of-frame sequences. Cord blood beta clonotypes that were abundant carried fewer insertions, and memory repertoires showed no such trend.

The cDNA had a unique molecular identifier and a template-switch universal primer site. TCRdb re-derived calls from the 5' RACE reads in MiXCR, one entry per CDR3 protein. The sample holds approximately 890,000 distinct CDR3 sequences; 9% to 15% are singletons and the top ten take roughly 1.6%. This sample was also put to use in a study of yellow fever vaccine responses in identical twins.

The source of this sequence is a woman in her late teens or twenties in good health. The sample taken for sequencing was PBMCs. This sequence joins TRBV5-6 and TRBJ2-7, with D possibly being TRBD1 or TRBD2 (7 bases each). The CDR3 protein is CASSLGGGGPSYEQYV. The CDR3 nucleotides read TGTGCCAGCAGCTTAGGGGGCGGGGGCCCCTCCTACGAGCAGTACGTC.